One and the same sample provided the 31 T cell receptor beta chains below, sequenced in a study of blood T cells in healthy people across ages. For the second PCR, which ran for about 7 to 11 cycles, a sample-barcoded 5' primer and a J-beta primer mix were used. TCRdb re-derived calls from the 5' RACE reads in MiXCR, one entry per CDR3 protein. The table records about a million distinct CDR3 sequences, just over 50% of them present only once. Sequenced material: blood. The receptors derive from a woman aged 60-75 years in good health.

V and J are TRBV6-5 and TRBJ2-1; TRBD2 matches 14 bases. The germline CDR1 and CDR2 sequences are MNHEY and SVGAGI. V trimming: 4 bases; J trimming: 8 bases; junction bases outside the gene matches: 4. CDR3 length equals 15 residues. In nucleotides, the CDR3 is TGTGCCAGCAGTTGGACTAGCGGGAGGCCGGATGAGCAGTTCTTC. Encoded protein: CASSWTSGRPDEQFF.

V usage is TRBV6-2 or TRBV6-3 and J usage is TRBJ1-1; D possibly corresponds to TRBD1 (5 bases). Trimming left V 6 bases short and J 5 bases short, with 19 bases between. The germline CDR1 and CDR2 sequences are MNHEY and SVGEGT. This CDR3 contains 15 residues. CDR3 coding DNA: TGTGCCAGCAGGGGCCCTACAGGTGTGGTAACTGAAGCTTTCTTT. Amino acids: CASRGPTGVVTEAFF.

This clonotype has only a few counts. Possible read error: a much larger clone is one base away. This chain joins TRBV5-1 and TRBJ2-1; the match to TRBD1 covers 7 bases. Trimming at V came to 2 bases and at J to 4 bases, leaving 9 bases not matched to a gene. Germline V CDR1 and CDR2: SGHRS, YFSETQ. This CDR3 has 16 residues. The CDR3 region is CASSFRPGQVYNEQFF. CDR3 DNA: TGCGCCAGCAGCTTCAGGCCCGGACAGGTATACAATGAGCAGTTCTTC.

This clonotype occurred a few times. The CDR3 here is CAISESGTSAQFF. CDR3 sequence (DNA): TGTGCCATCAGTGAGTCGGGAACTAGCGCGCAGTTCTTC. This sequence joins TRBV10-3 and TRBJ2-1; 7 bases map to TRBD2. Losses at the gene ends were 0 bases for V and 12 bases for J; bases not matched to a gene: 5. Germline V CDR1 and CDR2: ENHRY, SYGVKD. There are 13 residues in the CDR3.

A single count supports this clonotype. Germline is not matched at one junction end, which may reflect a read error. The chain carries TRBV4-1 and TRBJ2-7; possibly TRBD1 for D (5 bases). The germline V gene encodes CDR1 MGHRA and CDR2 YSYEKL. There are 13 residues in the CDR3. CDR3 nucleotide sequence: TGCGCCAACAGCCAATGGACACCCTACGAGCAGTACTTC. Protein product: CANSQWTPYEQYF.

The chain carries TRBV7-2 and TRBJ2-2, with 8 bases lining up with TRBD2. The CDR3 covers 18 residues. In germline, CDR1 is SGHTA, CDR2 FQGNSA. V was pared by 1 base and J by 4 bases, with 11 bases of the junction left unmatched. CDR3 sequence: CASSLGPGLVSLTGELFF. The CDR3 coding sequence is TGTGCCAGCAGCTTAGGGCCGGGACTAGTATCTCTCACCGGGGAGCTGTTTTTT.

The chain has TRBV28 and TRBJ2-4; possibly TRBD2 for D (7 bases). The J call may be faulty, since TRBJ2-7 better matches the DNA end. Germline V CDR1 and CDR2: MDHEN, SYDVKM. This CDR3 comprises 17 residues. CDR3 in DNA: TGTGCCAGCAGTTTAAGGACGGGGGGCCATGTGCTTTACGAGCAGTACTTC. As protein: CASSLRTGGHVLYEQYF.

This clonotype appeared a few times. J is TRBJ1-2 and V is TRBV4-2; no clear D gene. This CDR3 region has 13 residues. Germline assignment: CDR1 LGHNA and CDR2 YNFKEQ. Trimming pared 1 base from V and 8 bases from J, leaving 11 bases between. CDR3 nucleotides: TGTGCCAGCAGCCAAGCTAATGCTGCGGGCTACACCTTC. Encoded protein: CASSQANAAGYTF.

This clonotype showed up just a few times. The rearrangement links TRBV28 to TRBJ2-1, with TRBD2 matching 14 bases. Germline trimming cut 5 bases from V and 7 bases from J; bases unmatched to any gene: 4. The germline V gene encodes CDR1 MDHEN and CDR2 SYDVKM. There are 15 residues in the CDR3. CDR3 sequence: CASSEGLAGVNEQFF. The CDR3 DNA reads as TGTGCCAGCAGTGAGGGACTAGCGGGAGTAAATGAGCAGTTCTTC.

This clonotype was seen a handful of times. This chain uses TRBV10-1 with TRBJ2-5; D gene ambiguous. CDR3 length: 13 amino acids. CDR1 is WNHNN, CDR2 SYGVQD, per germline (reference sequence). Trimming left V 6 bases short and J 5 bases short, with 13 bases between. CDR3 loop: CASSSSRVETQYF. DNA of the CDR3: TGCGCCAGCAGCTCTAGTCGGGTCGAGACCCAGTACTTC.

V and J are TRBV7-2 and TRBJ2-5; D is possibly TRBD2 (7 bases). The J call is doubtful: the DNA matches TRBJ2-7 better. Germline V gene data show CDR1 as SGHTA and CDR2 as FQGNSA. This CDR3 has 15 residues. The CDR3 protein is CASSSGGAPRYEQYF. CDR3 DNA sequence: TGTGCCAGCAGCTCTGGGGGGGCTCCACGCTACGAGCAGTACTTC.

This chain uses TRBV29-1 with TRBJ1-1; D is uncertain. The germline CDR1 and CDR2 sequences are SQVTM and ANQGSEA. This CDR3 is 13 amino acids long. V shed 4 bases and J shed 1 base, with 10 bases lying between them. CDR3 loop: CSVGSGRNTEAFF. The CDR3, as DNA: TGCAGCGTTGGGTCGGGGAGGAACACTGAAGCTTTCTTT.

The table lists this clonotype with a few counts. This rearrangement joins TRBV24-1 to TRBJ2-3, with 7 bases fitting TRBD2. Losses at the gene ends were 2 bases for V and 2 bases for J; bases not matched to a gene: 9. CDR3 size: 17 residues. CDR1 is KGHDR and CDR2 is SFDVKD in the germline V gene. The CDR3 bases are TGTGCCACCAGTGATTCCTCCGGCGGGGGAGCCACAGATACGCAGTATTTT. It yields the protein CATSDSSGGGATDTQYF.

This clonotype has a single count. The CDR3 DNA reads as TGCAGTGCTAGAATAGCGGGAACTAGCGACGAGCAGTACTTC. Its protein product is CSARIAGTSDEQYF. The rearrangement joins TRBV20-1 to TRBJ2-7, with 8 positions matching TRBD2. V lost 2 bases, J lost 5 bases, and 8 bases stayed unmatched. The CDR3 is 14 amino acids. Germline-derived CDR1 and CDR2 are DFQATT and SNEGSKA (reference sequence).

This chain links TRBV15 with TRBJ1-5, with D uncertain. With 4 bases removed from V and 4 bases from J, the gap between germline ends came to 5 bases. Germline lookup yields CDR1 LNHNV and CDR2 YYDKDF (reference sequence). This CDR3 contains 12 residues. CDR3 region: CATSTRNQPQHF. In DNA, the CDR3 is TGTGCCACCAGCACCAGGAATCAGCCCCAGCATTTT.

The chain recombines TRBV12-3 or TRBV12-4 with TRBJ1-2; no definite D call. V was cut by 3 bases and J by 7 bases, with 15 bases left in between. The CDR3 length is 14 residues. This CDR3 reads CASSFGISKGGYTF. CDR3 coding DNA: TGTGCCAGCAGTTTTGGCATCAGTAAGGGTGGCTACACCTTC.

This clonotype appeared a few times. V is TRBV11-2 and J is TRBJ2-3; possible D gene TRBD2, 6 bases. The CDR3 sequence is 16 residues long. Per germline, CDR1 SGHAT and CDR2 FQNNGV. Trimming cost V 5 bases and J 4 bases, with 19 bases left between them. The CDR3 protein is CASSKNPRGSADTQYF. The DNA of the CDR3 is TGTGCCAGCAGCAAAAACCCCCGGGGGTCGGCAGATACGCAGTATTTT.

The chain has TRBV5-1 and TRBJ2-1; D assignment may be TRBD1 or TRBD2 (5 bases each). The CDR3 extends over 14 amino acids. The germline gives CDR1 SGHRS, CDR2 YFSETQ. Trimming stripped 6 bases from V and 9 bases from J, with 19 bases between. The CDR3: CASTLSHSGGEQFF. The CDR3 bases are TGCGCCAGCACCCTATCCCATAGTGGGGGTGAGCAGTTCTTC.

This clonotype appeared a few times. The chain is built from TRBV12-3 or TRBV12-4 and TRBJ2-5; D is possibly TRBD2 (6 bases). The CDR3 covers 15 residues. V was cut by 4 bases and J by 1 base, with 13 bases left in between. CDR3 protein: CASSSLALFQETQYF. The CDR3 DNA follows: TGTGCCAGCAGTTCACTAGCCCTATTCCAAGAGACCCAGTACTTC.

The chain joins TRBV14 to TRBJ2-5; tentatively, D is TRBD1 or TRBD2 (6 bases each). The DNA end is more similar to TRBJ2-7, so the J call may be wrong. Germline V gene data show CDR1 as SGHDN and CDR2 as FVKESK. This CDR3 contains 13 residues. The CDR3 sequence is CASSPLRGAEQYF. Written as DNA, the CDR3 is TGTGCCAGCAGCCCACTTAGGGGGGCCGAGCAGTACTTC.

V gene TRBV29-1 combines with J gene TRBJ2-1; D may be TRBD2 (7 bases). V was clipped by 5 bases and J by 0 bases, with 11 bases between them. Germline assignment: CDR1 SQVTM and CDR2 ANQGSEA. The CDR3 is 14 residues long. The CDR3 is CSVRGASSYNEQFF. CDR3 nucleotide sequence: TGCAGCGTTCGGGGGGCTAGCTCCTACAATGAGCAGTTCTTC.

Only a few counts were recorded for this clonotype. The genes are TRBV6-2 or TRBV6-3 and TRBJ1-1; D is perhaps TRBD1 (5 bases). V lost 7 bases and J 0 bases, leaving 12 bases between the germline ends. CDR3 length: 14 amino acids. The V gene's germline CDR1 is MNHEY and CDR2 SVGEGT. CDR3 in amino acids: CASTPTAMNTEAFF. The CDR3 DNA reads as TGTGCCAGCACCCCGACAGCCATGAACACTGAAGCTTTCTTT.

This chain uses TRBV29-1 with TRBJ1-2; TRBD1 agrees at 11 bases. Germline V gives CDR1 SQVTM, CDR2 ANQGSEA. The V and J ends lost 3 bases and 7 bases, in that order; junction bases with no gene match: 10. The CDR3 contains 15 residues. The CDR3 loop is CSVESGQGALIGYTF. DNA for the CDR3: TGCAGCGTTGAGTCCGGACAGGGGGCCTTGATTGGCTACACCTTC.

This sequence joins TRBV20-1 and TRBJ2-5; 7 nucleotides agree with TRBD2. This CDR3 is 15 amino acids long. With V trimmed by 3 bases and J by 3 bases, 10 bases remained unmatched. Germline CDR1 reads DFQATT; CDR2 reads SNEGSKA (reference sequence). The CDR3 loop reads CSASPTTAGKETQYF. The CDR3, as DNA: TGCAGTGCTAGCCCTACCACAGCGGGGAAAGAGACCCAGTACTTC.

The chain's CDR3 is CSVEVGRETQYF. CDR3 bases: TGCAGCGTTGAAGTGGGACGAGAGACCCAGTACTTC. This sequence joins TRBV29-1 and TRBJ2-5, with D perhaps assigned TRBD1 or TRBD2 (5 bases each). The CDR3 is 12 residues long. Germline CDR1 is SQVTM and CDR2 is ANQGSEA. The V gene lost 1 base and the J gene lost 4 bases, with 7 bases spanning the gap.

The CDR3 region has the DNA TGTGCCAGCACATTCTGGGGCTCTGGGGCCAACGTCCTGACTTTC. Its translation is CASTFWGSGANVLTF. The chain joins TRBV28 to TRBJ2-6; D gene ambiguous. The CDR3 totals 15 residues. Germline V lookup: CDR1 MDHEN, CDR2 SYDVKM. V lost 7 bases and J 0 bases, leaving 10 bases between the germline ends.

This clonotype has only a few counts. The chain recombines TRBV6-6 with TRBJ2-7, with 8 bases lining up with TRBD2. Germline V CDR1 and CDR2: MNHNY, SVGAGI (reference sequence). The CDR3 runs 13 residues. With 8 bases clipped from V and 3 bases from J, the junction kept 6 bases outside the gene matches. The CDR3 spells CASRGGRFYEQYF. CDR3 nucleotides: TGTGCCAGCCGGGGGGGGCGCTTCTACGAGCAGTACTTC.

The chain is built from TRBV7-3 and TRBJ2-7; TRBD1 is a possible D gene (6 bases). The J call may be wrong; the DNA end is better matched by TRBJ2-5. This CDR3 spans 14 amino acids. The germline CDR1 and CDR2 sequences are SGHTA and FQGTGA. Written as DNA, the CDR3 is TGTGCCAGCAGCTCACAGGGAACCGTAGAGACCCAGTACTTC. This gives the protein CASSSQGTVETQYF.

V usage is TRBV7-2 and J usage is TRBJ2-7, with D hard to call. Germline V lookup: CDR1 SGHTA, CDR2 FQGNSA. V was clipped by 5 bases and J by 6 bases, with 17 bases between them. This CDR3 has 14 amino acids. The CDR3 here is CASSLGGKVGEQYF. Here the CDR3 DNA reads TGTGCCAGCAGCCTAGGCGGTAAGGTAGGCGAGCAGTACTTC.

The rearrangement joins TRBV7-9 to TRBJ1-2; the D gene is possibly TRBD1 (5 bases). V was cut by 8 bases and J by 13 bases, with 17 bases left in between. The CDR3 has 11 amino acids. CDR1 and CDR2 from the germline V gene are SEHNR and FQNEAQ (reference sequence). The CDR3 loop is CASRWDVRVTF. Here the CDR3 DNA reads TGTGCCAGCCGCTGGGACGTTCGGGTCACCTTC.

This clonotype has only one observation. The gene calls are TRBV7-9 and TRBJ1-2; D is uncertain. CDR1 is SEHNR, CDR2 FQNEAQ, per germline (reference sequence). CDR3 length equals 12 residues. Trimming pared 6 bases from V and 5 bases from J, leaving 10 bases between. In DNA, the CDR3 is TGTGCCAGCAGGGGCAGTATTTATGGCTACACCTTC. Its translation: CASRGSIYGYTF.